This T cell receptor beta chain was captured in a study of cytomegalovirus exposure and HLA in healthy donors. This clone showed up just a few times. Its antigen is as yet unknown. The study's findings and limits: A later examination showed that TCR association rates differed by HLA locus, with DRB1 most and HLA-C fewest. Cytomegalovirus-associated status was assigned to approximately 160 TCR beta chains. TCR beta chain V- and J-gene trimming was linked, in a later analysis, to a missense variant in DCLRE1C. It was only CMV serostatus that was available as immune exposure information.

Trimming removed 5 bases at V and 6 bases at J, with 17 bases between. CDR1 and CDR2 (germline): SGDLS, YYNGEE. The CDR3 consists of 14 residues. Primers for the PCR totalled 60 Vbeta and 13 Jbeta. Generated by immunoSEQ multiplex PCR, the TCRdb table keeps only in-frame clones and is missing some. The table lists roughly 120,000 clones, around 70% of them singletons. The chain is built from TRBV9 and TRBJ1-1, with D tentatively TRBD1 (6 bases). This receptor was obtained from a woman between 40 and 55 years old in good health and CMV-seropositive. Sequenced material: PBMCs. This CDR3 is CASSAVGGFSEAFF. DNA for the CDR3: TGTGCCAGCAGTGCCGTAGGGGGTTTCTCTGAAGCTTTCTTT.